Below are 30 T cell receptor beta chains sequenced from a single sample in a study of blood T cell repertoires in COVID-19. The protocol was immunoSEQ multiplex PCR, while the TCRdb copy is restricted to in-frame clones and leaves out a portion. The sample holds 110,000 to 150,000 clones, 84% seen once. Input material: peripheral blood. The receptors derive from a human donor in a cohort sampled during active COVID-19.

The chain couples TRBV7-8 to TRBJ1-2; 7 bases are a match to TRBD1. V lost 1 base to trimming and J lost 7 bases; unmatched junction nucleotides: 3. The length of the CDR3 is 13 residues. The V gene's germline CDR1 is SGHVS and CDR2 FQNEAQ. The CDR3 region is CASSLGQGRGYTF. The CDR3 nucleotides read TGTGCCAGCAGCTTAGGACAGGGACGTGGCTACACCTTC.

V gene TRBV2 combines with J gene TRBJ1-3; TRBD1 matches at 7 bases. V trimming: 6 bases; J trimming: 4 bases; junction bases outside the gene matches: 6. Germline V gene sequence: CDR1 SNHLY, CDR2 FYNNEI. This CDR3 has 14 amino acids. The CDR3 loop is CASSPKGGGNTIYF. The DNA of the CDR3 is TGTGCCAGCAGCCCTAAAGGGGGCGGAAACACCATATATTTT.

This chain connects TRBV2 to TRBJ1-2; TRBD1 is a possible D gene (5 bases). The V gene's germline CDR1 is SNHLY and CDR2 FYNNEI. V lost 8 bases, J lost 0 bases, and 16 bases lay in between. This CDR3 has 15 amino acids. The CDR3 DNA sequence: TGTGCCAGCGGACCCGACAGAGCATCTAACTATGGCTACACCTTC. It is translated as CASGPDRASNYGYTF. The full variable domain, its missing parts supplied by reference TRBV2 and TRBJ1-2, is EPEVTQTPSHQVTQMGQEVILRCVPISNHLYFYWYRQILGQKVEFLVSFYNNEISEKSEIFDDQFSVERPDGSNFTLKIRSTKLEDSAMYFCASGPDRASNYGYTFGSGTRLTVV.

For the CDR3, the DNA is TGTGCCAGCAGTGATGAGGGCGGGAAAGCCAAAAACATTCAGTACTTC. It yields the protein CASSDEGGKAKNIQYF. This chain joins TRBV6-4 and TRBJ2-4; a possible D gene is TRBD2 (6 bases). The CDR3 spans 16 residues. Germline CDR1 MRHNA, CDR2 SNTAGT. Trimming removed 3 bases from V and 0 bases from J, with 12 bases in between.

V usage is TRBV7-9 and J usage is TRBJ1-1, with 9 bases aligning to TRBD1. This CDR3 has 16 residues. V was clipped by 2 bases and J by 7 bases; unmatched bases: 11. Germline CDR1 is SEHNR and CDR2 is FQNEAQ (reference sequence). The DNA for the CDR3 is TGTGCCAGCAGCTTAAGATCCGGGACAGGGAAGTATGAAGCTTTCTTT. Translation gives CASSLRSGTGKYEAFF. Full variable domain (outside the CDR3, taken from reference TRBV7-9 and TRBJ1-1): DTGVSQNPRHKITKRGQNVTFRCDPISEHNRLYWYRQTLGQGPEFLTYFQNEAQLEKSRLLSDRFSAERPKGSFSTLEIQRTEQGDSAMYLCASSLRSGTGKYEAFFGQGTRLTVV.

This clone has only one observation. The chain links TRBV10-3 to TRBJ2-1; TRBD1 is a possible D gene (7 bases). In germline, CDR1 is ENHRY, CDR2 SYGVKD. This CDR3 is 16 amino acids long. V shed 2 bases and J shed 6 bases, with 17 bases lying between them. The CDR3 DNA reads TGTGCCATCAGTGAGGGAGGGGGCGGACGTCGCAATGAGCAGTTCTTC. This gives the protein CAISEGGGGRRNEQFF.

This chain uses TRBV5-6 with TRBJ2-1, with D possibly TRBD1 on 6 matching bases. Trimming pared 5 bases from V and 1 base from J, leaving 25 bases between. This CDR3 is built from 19 residues. Per the germline V gene, CDR1 is SGHDT and CDR2 is YYEEEE. For the CDR3, the DNA is TGTGCCAGCAGGGTAGGGAACCAGGGGCGCGTCGGGTCCTACAATGAGCAGTTCTTC. Residues: CASRVGNQGRVGSYNEQFF.

This chain uses TRBV5-4 with TRBJ2-7; 8 positions match TRBD2. V lost 0 bases to trimming and J lost 2 bases; unmatched junction nucleotides: 1. The CDR3 runs 14 residues. The germline CDR1 and CDR2 sequences are SGHNT and YYREEE (reference sequence). The DNA for the CDR3 is TGTGCCAGCAGCTTGGGGGGACTAGCCTACGAGCAGTACTTC. The encoded protein is CASSLGGLAYEQYF.

This chain joins TRBV28 and TRBJ1-2, with D possibly being TRBD1 (5 bases). CDR3 length equals 14 residues. Germline CDR1 is MDHEN and CDR2 is SYDVKM. With 2 bases removed from V and 2 bases from J, the gap between germline ends came to 9 bases. DNA for the CDR3: TGTGCCAGCAGTTTACAGGGTTTGAACTATGGCTACACCTTC. It is translated as CASSLQGLNYGYTF.

This clone came up once. This chain joins TRBV19 and TRBJ2-4, with 8 bases matching TRBD2. J gave up 7 bases and V 0 bases, and 8 bases lay outside the gene matches. Germline assignment: CDR1 LNHDA and CDR2 SQIVND (reference sequence). The CDR3 covers 16 residues. The CDR3, as DNA: TGTGCCAGTAGTATAGATAGTCGGGGGGGCCAGAACATTCAGTACTTC. As protein: CASSIDSRGGQNIQYF.

The chain couples TRBV18 to TRBJ2-7; D possibly corresponds to TRBD2 (6 bases). V lost 4 bases and J lost 3, with 10 bases in between. Germline values: CDR1 KGHSH, CDR2 LQKENI. The CDR3 covers 13 residues. For the CDR3, the DNA is TGTGCCAGCTCACGTGGGACTGACTACGAGCAGTACTTC. Translating it yields CASSRGTDYEQYF.

About this clone itself: The same CDR3 can be traced to other DNA sequences in this sample. The V gene is TRBV12-3 or TRBV12-4, the J gene TRBJ2-7; D gene uncertain. The V and J ends lost 3 bases and 3 bases respectively, with 6 bases between them. This CDR3 is built from 12 residues. CDR3 DNA sequence: TGTGCCAGCAGTTTGTCGGGCTACGAGCAGTACTTC. Encoded protein: CASSLSGYEQYF.

This chain connects TRBV19 to TRBJ2-5; 10 nucleotides line up with TRBD1. The trim removed 4 bases at V and 5 bases at J, leaving 7 bases unmatched. Looked up from germline, CDR1 is LNHDA and CDR2 is SQIVND (reference sequence). This CDR3 spans 15 amino acids. CDR3 loop: CASSTDRGFGETQYF. The CDR3 region has the DNA TGTGCCAGTAGTACGGACAGGGGGTTCGGCGAGACCCAGTACTTC.

The chain recombines TRBV18 with TRBJ1-3; TRBD1 might be the D (5 bases). Germline values: CDR1 KGHSH, CDR2 LQKENI. V lost 3 bases, J lost 3 bases, and 12 bases lay in between. The CDR3 runs 15 residues. The CDR3, as DNA: TGTGCCAGCTCACCGCCAGGGTTTGGTGGAAACACCATATATTTT. The encoded protein is CASSPPGFGGNTIYF.

The chain couples TRBV5-4 to TRBJ2-2; possible D gene TRBD1, 6 bases. This CDR3 has 16 residues. The V end lost 4 bases, the J end lost 1 base, and 14 bases lay between the germline ends. CDR1 is SGHNT and CDR2 is YYREEE in the germline V gene (reference sequence). The CDR3 nucleotides read TGTGCCAGCAGCCAAGCCGGGACAAGGAACACCGGGGAGCTGTTTTTT. This gives the protein CASSQAGTRNTGELFF.

The gene calls are TRBV7-9 and TRBJ2-1; the D gene is possibly TRBD2 (5 bases). The CDR3 consists of 19 residues. Germline CDR1 SEHNR, CDR2 FQNEAQ (reference sequence). The germline V and J ends were trimmed by 1 base and 0 bases, with 19 bases remaining between them. CDR3 in amino acids: CASSLEAATYLSSYNEQFF. The CDR3 bases are TGTGCCAGCAGCTTAGAAGCGGCCACCTACCTTAGCTCCTACAATGAGCAGTTCTTC.

This clone was counted once. The chain links TRBV7-9 to TRBJ1-4; no reliable D call. This CDR3 spans 16 amino acids. Germline V gives CDR1 SEHNR, CDR2 FQNEAQ (reference sequence). Trimming took off 5 bases at V and 5 bases at J, with 18 bases between the two ends. This chain's CDR3 is CASSIALGLPNEKLFF. CDR3 coding DNA: TGTGCCAGCAGCATTGCGCTTGGACTCCCAAATGAAAAACTGTTTTTT. The variable domain in full, with the rest retrieved from reference TRBV7-9 and TRBJ1-4, is DTGVSQNPRHKITKRGQNVTFRCDPISEHNRLYWYRQTLGQGPEFLTYFQNEAQLEKSRLLSDRFSAERPKGSFSTLEIQRTEQGDSAMYLCASSIALGLPNEKLFFGSGTQLSVL.

Turning to this clone: The junction departs from germline at one end; a sequencing error may be responsible. V is TRBV7-7 and J is TRBJ2-1, with TRBD1 matching 8 bases. This CDR3 is 17 amino acids long. CDR1 SSHAT and CDR2 FNYEAQ come from the germline V gene (reference sequence). CDR3: CASSLKPQGQEWGEQFF. CDR3 nucleotide sequence: TGTGCTAGCAGCTTAAAGCCACAGGGACAGGAGTGGGGTGAGCAGTTCTTC.

The CDR3 reads CASSLGATTDTQYF. CDR3 nucleotides: TGCGCCAGCAGCCTGGGTGCTACCACAGATACGCAGTATTTT. This chain uses TRBV5-1 with TRBJ2-3; D is undetermined. The V gene's germline CDR1 is SGHRS and CDR2 YFSETQ. V lost 4 bases and J lost 2, with 11 bases in between. CDR3 length equals 14 residues.

V usage is TRBV3-1 (or the pseudogene TRBV3-2) and J usage is TRBJ1-2; TRBD1 agrees at 11 bases. Germline loops: CDR1 LGHDT, CDR2 YNNKEL (reference sequence). Germline trimming cut 4 bases from V and 8 bases from J; bases unmatched to any gene: 6. The CDR3 consists of 14 residues. In DNA form, the CDR3 reads TGTGCCAGCAGCCGGCCGGGACAGGGGGAGGGCTACACCTTC. Translated: CASSRPGQGEGYTF.

The chain is built from TRBV5-1 and TRBJ2-5; 8 nucleotides match TRBD2. The CDR3 runs 15 residues. The germline V gene encodes CDR1 SGHRS and CDR2 YFSETQ. The ends lost 2 bases at V and 5 bases at J; junction bases unmatched: 8. The CDR3 DNA reads as TGCGCCAGCAGCTTAATGGGACTAGGGGGGGAGACCCAGTACTTC. Protein sequence: CASSLMGLGGETQYF.

This rearrangement joins TRBV5-4 to TRBJ2-3; 9 nucleotides line up with TRBD2. V shed 4 bases and J 0 bases; nucleotides not matched to a gene: 9. Germline-derived CDR1 and CDR2 are SGHNT and YYREEE (reference sequence). This CDR3 region has 17 residues. The CDR3 nucleotides read TGTGCCAGCAGCCTGGGCGGGAGGGCCTGGAGCACAGATACGCAGTATTTT. Its protein is CASSLGGRAWSTDTQYF.

This sequence joins TRBV5-1 and TRBJ1-1; no clear D. The CDR3 has 13 amino acids. Germline values: CDR1 SGHRS, CDR2 YFSETQ. V lost 3 bases and J lost 5, with 11 bases in between. The CDR3 coding sequence is TGCGCCAGCAGCTGGAACGGGGATACTGAAGCTTTCTTT. Amino acid sequence: CASSWNGDTEAFF.

The V and J genes are TRBV7-2 and TRBJ1-6; 8 nucleotides match TRBD1. Germline V gene lookup returns CDR1 SGHTA and CDR2 FQGNSA. This CDR3 is built from 16 residues. V lost 3 bases, J lost 9 bases, and 10 bases stayed unmatched. In nucleotides, the CDR3 is TGTGCCAGCAGCTTCCGACCCCGACAGGGGAGTTCACCCCTCCACTTT. Its protein is CASSFRPRQGSSPLHF.

The DNA for the CDR3 is TGTGCCAGCAGCGTTAGCGGGGGGGCTCGAGAGCAGTACTTC. This codes for CASSVSGGAREQYF. The chain links TRBV9 to TRBJ2-7, with TRBD2 identical over 11 bases. The CDR3 contains 14 residues. Germline V gene data show CDR1 as SGDLS and CDR2 as YYNGEE. J was trimmed by 7 bases and V by 2 bases; bases with no gene match: 5. Full variable domain (missing parts from reference TRBV9 and TRBJ2-7): DSGVTQTPKHLITATGQRVTLRCSPRSGDLSVYWYQQSLDQGLQFLIQYYNGEERAKGNILERFSAQQFPDLHSELNLSSLELGDSALYFCASSVSGGAREQYFGPGTRLTVT.

The chain recombines TRBV20-1 with TRBJ1-5; D is undetermined. The CDR3 has 15 amino acids. V dropped 3 bases and J dropped 7 bases, with 19 bases sitting between them. The germline CDR1 and CDR2 sequences are DFQATT and SNEGSKA (reference sequence). CDR3 nucleotides: TGCAGTGCTAGTGCCTCCGGGCGACCGGGGCAGCCCCAGCATTTT. The encoded protein is CSASASGRPGQPQHF.

The chain couples TRBV6-5 to TRBJ2-1, with 10 nucleotides matching TRBD2. The length of the CDR3 is 15 residues. Looked up from germline, CDR1 is MNHEY and CDR2 is SVGAGI. V gave up 6 bases and J gave up 6 bases; unmatched junction bases: 8. The DNA of the CDR3 is TGTGCCAGCAGGAACCTAGCGGGAGTCCCCAATGAGCAGTTCTTC. Residues: CASRNLAGVPNEQFF.

The genes are TRBV11-3 and TRBJ2-1; TRBD1 matches 11 bases. V gave up 6 bases and J gave up 7 bases; unmatched junction bases: 11. Germline V gene sequence: CDR1 SGHNT, CDR2 YENEEA. The CDR3 sequence is 16 residues long. CDR3 sequence (DNA): TGTGCCAGCAGTACCGGGACAGGGGGATCAACTAATGAGCAGTTCTTC. This encodes CASSTGTGGSTNEQFF.

The gene calls are TRBV9 and TRBJ2-3, with 9 bases fitting TRBD2. Germline trimming cut 4 bases from V and 10 bases from J; bases unmatched to any gene: 16. Germline loops: CDR1 SGDLS, CDR2 YYNGEE. CDR3 length: 16 residues. CDR3 DNA: TGTGCCAGCAGCCCCTTAATGGATGCGGGAGGGGGGGCGCAGTATTTT. It yields the protein CASSPLMDAGGGAQYF. Full variable domain (remainder filled in from reference TRBV9 and TRBJ2-3): DSGVTQTPKHLITATGQRVTLRCSPRSGDLSVYWYQQSLDQGLQFLIQYYNGEERAKGNILERFSAQQFPDLHSELNLSSLELGDSALYFCASSPLMDAGGGAQYFGPGTRLTVL.

The rearrangement uses TRBV10-3 and TRBJ1-4; D ambiguous. CDR1 is ENHRY, CDR2 SYGVKD, per germline. V lost 11 bases and J lost 4, with 14 bases in between. This CDR3 is built from 13 residues. CDR3 amino acids: CAAREEINEKLFF. As DNA, the CDR3 is TGTGCCGCGCGAGAGGAGATTAATGAAAAACTGTTTTTT.